This T cell receptor beta chain was identified during a study of shared clonotypes between healthy human individuals. Study-wide results and caveats: Investigators expected sequencing depth to affect clonotype sharing among donors. Between a handful of donors, naive CD4 clonotypes were shared at a level of about 5%. Estimated richness was generally greater in naive than memory subsets.

CD8 cells regarded as naive lacked CD45RO, were positively chosen for CCR7, and omitted terminally differentiated effector memory CD45RA+ cells. The CDR3 runs 17 residues. Trimming stripped 1 base from V and 4 bases from J, with 17 bases between. Germline CDR1 is LGHNA and CDR2 is YSLEER. The sample holds one count of this clone. Antigen: not known. Deep level was the assay's run setting. The assay was immunoSEQ multiplex PCR, and TCRdb's table has in-frame clones only and misses some. The sample contains around 2.1 million clones, 85% to 95% of which appear only once. Specimen: naive CD8+ T cells from PBMCs. The source of this sequence is a man aged 18 to 29 in good health. Some clones in this sample may be carry-over from other donors' samples. This sequence joins TRBV4-3 and TRBJ1-5, with a possible D match to TRBD1 (5 bases). The CDR3 nucleotides are TGCGCCAGCAGCCAAGCTTTCTCTTTGACAGTTAATCAGCCCCAGCATTTT. Amino acid sequence: CASSQAFSLTVNQPQHF.